Shown below are 6 T cell receptor beta chains from a single sample sequenced in a study of regulatory T cells in long-lasting Graves disease. Investigators prepared the TCR beta libraries by applying iRepertoire HTBI primers and Arm-PCR of CDR3 regions. TCRdb re-analysed the multiplex PCR reads in MiXCR, keeping a single row per CDR3 protein. The data show hundreds of thousands of distinct CDR3 sequences, more than 10% seen once. Regarding time point: newly diagnosed GD, antithyroid drugs for less than 3 months. Following extraction of RNA from PBMCs, that RNA was used to make the TCR library. The same sample was also studied in work on T cells in Graves' hyperthyroidism and ophthalmopathy.

Source: peripheral blood mononuclear cells (PBMCs), taken at new diagnosis, from a patient treated with antithyroid drugs. The receptors stem from a woman aged 30 to 39 with Graves disease.

This clonotype was picked up many times. The chain recombines TRBV6-1 with TRBJ1-4; tentatively, D is TRBD1 (6 bases). Germline CDR1 is MNHNS and CDR2 is SASEGT. Trimming removed 6 bases from V and 8 bases from J, with 16 bases in between. This CDR3 has 14 residues. CDR3 sequence (DNA): TGTGCCAGCAGCTTAGTTCGGGGGGCGGAAAAACTGTTTTTT. It codes for CASSLVRGAEKLFF.

This clonotype was detected many times. This chain links TRBV27 with TRBJ1-2; D call uncertain. The V and J ends lost 3 bases and 5 bases respectively, with 10 bases between them. From germline, CDR1 is MNHEY and CDR2 SMNVEV (reference sequence). This CDR3 contains 13 residues. The CDR3 sequence: CASSLKDGYGYTF. CDR3 nucleotides: TGTGCCAGCAGTTTGAAGGACGGGTATGGCTACACCTTC.

This clonotype was observed a few times. A read error may account for a junction end that differs from germline. The J gene is TRBJ2-7, the V gene TRBV5-1; a weak D match, TRBD1 (6 bases). This CDR3 is built from 12 residues. Germline V gives CDR1 SGHRS, CDR2 YFSETQ. The CDR3 nucleotides read TGTGCCAGCAGCCTTACAGGGTTCGAGCAGTACTTC. Its protein is CASSLTGFEQYF.

This clonotype showed up just a few times. The J gene is TRBJ2-3, the V gene TRBV4-1, with TRBD2 matching 10 bases. With 3 bases clipped from V and 2 bases from J, the junction kept 8 bases outside the gene matches. The CDR3 runs 17 residues. Germline assignment: CDR1 MGHRA and CDR2 YSYEKL. CDR3 DNA: TGCGCCAGCAGCCACGTTAGGACTAGCGGTCTCACAGATACGCAGTATTTT. This codes for CASSHVRTSGLTDTQYF.

This clonotype was seen a few times. The CDR3, as DNA: TGTGCCAGCAGCTTGTTCGGGAGGGCCAACGAGCAGTACTTC. The encoded protein is CASSLFGRANEQYF. The chain employs TRBV5-4 and TRBJ2-7; 8 positions match TRBD2. Germline-derived CDR1 and CDR2 are SGHNT and YYREEE (reference sequence). This CDR3 comprises 14 residues. V was clipped by 1 base and J by 5 bases; unmatched bases: 5.

There are many counts of this clonotype. The gene calls are TRBV12-3 or TRBV12-4 and TRBJ2-5; D is tentatively TRBD1 or TRBD2 (5 bases each). This CDR3 has 13 amino acids. The V end lost 3 bases, the J end lost 5 bases, and 10 bases lay between the germline ends. CDR3 nucleotide sequence: TGTGCCAGCAGTTTGGGACGCCGCGAGACCCAGTACTTC. This translates into CASSLGRRETQYF.